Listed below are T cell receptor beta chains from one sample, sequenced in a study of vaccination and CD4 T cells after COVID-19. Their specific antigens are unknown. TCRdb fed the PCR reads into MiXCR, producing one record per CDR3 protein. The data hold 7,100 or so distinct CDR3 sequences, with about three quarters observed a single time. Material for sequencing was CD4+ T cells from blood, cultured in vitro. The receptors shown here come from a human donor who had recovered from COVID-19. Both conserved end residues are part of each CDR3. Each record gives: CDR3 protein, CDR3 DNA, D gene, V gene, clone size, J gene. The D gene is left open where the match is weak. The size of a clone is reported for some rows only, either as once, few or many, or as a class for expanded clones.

CASSVEAGDGPDTQYF | TGTGCCAGCAGCGTAGAAGCGGGAGATGGGCCAGATACGCAGTATTTT | TRBD2 | TRBV9 | - | TRBJ2-3
CASSPQGSRTEAFF | TGTGCCAGCAGCCCACAGGGGAGTAGGACTGAAGCTTTCTTT | TRBD1 | TRBV16 | - | TRBJ1-1
CASSFSTRPNSPLHF | TGTGCCAGCAGTTTTTCAACCAGGCCGAATTCACCCCTCCACTTT | - | TRBV12-3/TRBV12-4 | - | TRBJ1-6
CASSADRGQADTQYF | TGTGCCAGCAGCGCAGACAGGGGTCAGGCAGATACGCAGTATTTT | TRBD1 | TRBV6-1 | - | TRBJ2-3
CASSYGGIPSGANVLTF | TGTGCCAGCAGTTACGGGGGAATTCCCTCTGGGGCCAACGTCCTGACTTTC | - | TRBV6-5 | - | TRBJ2-6
CASSSAPYLGLAEQYEQYF | TGTGCCAGCAGTTCGGCCCCTTATCTCGGACTAGCGGAGCAATACGAGCAGTACTTC | TRBD2 | TRBV27 | - | TRBJ2-7
CASSQDVGQGNSPLHF | TGTGCCAGCAGCCAAGATGTCGGACAGGGGAATTCACCCCTCCACTTT | TRBD1 | TRBV4-2 | - | TRBJ1-6
CASSNRDRAYEQYF | TGTGCCAGCAGCAACCGGGACCGAGCCTACGAGCAGTACTTC | - | TRBV21-1 | - | TRBJ2-7
CASTPGAGGRETQYF | TGTGCCAGCACCCCGGGAGCGGGGGGACGAGAGACCCAGTACTTC | TRBD2 | TRBV27 | - | TRBJ2-5
CSARGGSGVFTEAFF | TGCAGTGCTAGAGGGGGGTCAGGGGTGTTCACTGAAGCTTTCTTT | - | TRBV20-1 | - | TRBJ1-1
CASRAASGRFPSEQFF | TGTGCCAGCAGGGCGGCTAGCGGGAGGTTTCCCAGTGAGCAGTTCTTC | TRBD2 | TRBV7-2 | - | TRBJ2-1
CSARRGGNTDTQYF | TGCAGTGCTAGGAGGGGGGGGAACACAGATACGCAGTATTTT | - | TRBV20-1 | - | TRBJ2-3
CASSLYLRGDATGELFF | TGTGCCAGCAGTTTATACCTCCGGGGAGACGCTACCGGGGAGCTGTTTTTT | - | TRBV27 | - | TRBJ2-2
CASSLVRTASTGELFF | TGTGCCAGCAGCTTAGTGCGGACTGCAAGCACCGGGGAGCTGTTTTTT | - | TRBV7-9 | - | TRBJ2-2
CASSYSIFSGRALNGELFF | TGTGCCAGCAGTTACTCGATATTTAGCGGGAGGGCCTTGAACGGGGAGCTGTTTTTT | TRBD2 | TRBV6-5 | - | TRBJ2-2
CASSYSALVTYEQYF | TGTGCCAGCAGTTACTCAGCCCTAGTCACCTACGAGCAGTACTTC | - | TRBV6-5 | - | TRBJ2-7
CASSYAGGLNPQGYGYTF | TGTGCCAGCAGTTATGCAGGGGGCTTAAACCCTCAGGGTTACGGCTACACCTTC | TRBD1 | TRBV6-5 | - | TRBJ1-2
CASSLSLAGRGETQYF | TGTGCCAGCAGCCTATCACTAGCGGGAAGGGGAGAGACCCAGTACTTC | TRBD2 | TRBV7-3 | - | TRBJ2-5
CASSLVQGEIVEQYF | TGTGCCAGCAGTTTGGTACAGGGGGAAATCGTCGAGCAGTACTTC | TRBD1 | TRBV6-5 | medium-sized | TRBJ2-7
CASSLYDRLRGGYTF | TGTGCCAGCAGCTTATATGACAGACTCCGTGGGGGCTACACCTTC | - | TRBV7-9 | - | TRBJ1-2
CASSPYTNSPLHF | TGTGCCAGCAGCCCATACACTAATTCACCCCTCCACTTT | - | TRBV28 | - | TRBJ1-6
CASSLGGTLGWETQYF | TGTGCCAGCAGCTTGGGGGGGACACTAGGTTGGGAGACCCAGTACTTC | - | TRBV5-8 | few | TRBJ2-5
CASNGWDIQYF | TGTGCCAGCAATGGCTGGGACATTCAGTACTTC | - | TRBV28 | - | TRBJ2-4
CSASGGSTDTQYF | TGCAGTGCTAGCGGCGGGAGTACAGATACGCAGTATTTT | TRBD2 | TRBV20-1 | - | TRBJ2-3
CASSPPRTSGRISETQYF | TGTGCCAGCAGCCCCCCCAGGACTAGCGGGAGGATCAGCGAGACCCAGTACTTC | TRBD2 | TRBV14 | few | TRBJ2-5
CASSQDPQRAYEQYF | TGCGCCAGCAGCCAAGATCCGCAGAGAGCCTACGAGCAGTACTTC | - | TRBV4-3 | - | TRBJ2-7
CASSFYWNPEAFF | TGTGCCAGCAGCTTTTACTGGAACCCTGAAGCTTTCTTT | - | TRBV7-9 | - | TRBJ1-1
CASSLLWDREADTQYF | TGTGCCAGCAGCTTGCTGTGGGACAGGGAGGCAGATACGCAGTATTTT | TRBD1 | TRBV5-6 | - | TRBJ2-3